The 8 T cell receptor beta chains reported below all come from one sample, sequenced in a study of OX40 agonist ivuxolimab in advanced cancers. The protocol was immunoSEQ multiplex PCR, while the TCRdb copy is restricted to in-frame clones and leaves out a portion. The repertoire consists of around 57,000 clones, with 75% to 85% occurring once and the leading ten covering 2.4%. Sequencing was performed on CD4+ or CD8+ T cells sorted from blood, taken in a trial of the OX40 agonist ivuxolimab. The receptors were gathered from an adult with an advanced solid tumor such as melanoma, head and neck, liver or kidney cancer.

V is TRBV19 and J is TRBJ1-1; D possibly corresponds to TRBD1 (5 bases). Germline CDR1 and CDR2: LNHDA and SQIVND (reference sequence). Trimming cost V 4 bases and J 3 bases, with 9 bases left between them. The CDR3 runs 13 residues. CDR3 loop: CASSRQRYTEAFF. As DNA, the CDR3 is TGTGCCAGTAGTAGACAGAGATACACTGAAGCTTTCTTT.

The chain uses TRBV6-6 and TRBJ2-3; D gene ambiguous. V was pared by 8 bases and J by 0 bases, with 12 bases between. This CDR3 is 14 amino acids long. Germline V CDR1 and CDR2: MNHNY, SVGAGI (reference sequence). The CDR3 bases are TGTGCCAGCGGGCGGATGGGAAGCACAGATACGCAGTATTTT. Translation: CASGRMGSTDTQYF.

This chain links TRBV5-4 with TRBJ2-1, with TRBD2 identical over 7 bases. Germline lookup yields CDR1 SGHNT and CDR2 YYREEE (reference sequence). The CDR3 is made up of 13 amino acids. The junction had 4 bases not matched to a gene; V was cut back by 4 bases and J by 6 bases. The CDR3: CASSRGEVNEQFF. CDR3 in DNA: TGTGCCAGCAGCCGGGGGGAGGTCAATGAGCAGTTCTTC.

V gene TRBV6-6 combines with J gene TRBJ2-7; maybe TRBD1 (5 bases). Trimming removed 6 bases at V and 5 bases at J, with 11 bases between. This CDR3 has 12 residues. Germline CDR1 reads MNHNY; CDR2 reads SVGAGI (reference sequence). The CDR3 nucleotides read TGTGCCAGCAGCCCCAAAGGGGACGAGCAGTACTTC. It translates to CASSPKGDEQYF.

V is TRBV20-1 and J is TRBJ1-2, with D perhaps TRBD1 (5 bases). Germline V gene data show CDR1 as DFQATT and CDR2 as SNEGSKA (reference sequence). The V gene lost 4 bases and the J gene lost 5 bases, with 8 bases spanning the gap. This CDR3 contains 11 residues. CDR3 residues: CSAKGLYGYTF. CDR3 nucleotide sequence: TGCAGTGCTAAGGGACTTTATGGCTACACCTTC.

The rearrangement uses TRBV25-1 and TRBJ2-1; D unclear. V dropped 3 bases and J dropped 2 bases, with 11 bases sitting between them. Germline loops: CDR1 MGHDK, CDR2 SYGVNS. The CDR3 extends over 15 amino acids. DNA of the CDR3: TGTGCCAGCAGTGACCCCCGTCGAGCCTACAATGAGCAGTTCTTC. It translates to CASSDPRRAYNEQFF.

The table lists this clone with a few counts. The V and J genes are TRBV5-1 and TRBJ1-6; TRBD1 might be the D (6 bases). Germline CDR1 and CDR2: SGHRS and YFSETQ. The germline V and J ends were trimmed by 4 bases and 6 bases, with 14 bases remaining between them. The CDR3 is 15 amino acids. The CDR3 DNA reads as TGCGCCAGCAGCCCCGGGGCAGGGGTTAATTCACCCCTCCACTTT. As protein: CASSPGAGVNSPLHF.

This chain links TRBV28 with TRBJ1-4; 10 nucleotides line up with TRBD1. V was pared by 2 bases and J by 10 bases, with 4 bases of the junction left unmatched. The CDR3 loop spans 14 amino acids. In germline, CDR1 is MDHEN, CDR2 SYDVKM. Here the CDR3 DNA reads TGTGCCAGCAGTTTACGGCGGGACAGGGGAAAACTGTTTTTT. The encoded protein is CASSLRRDRGKLFF.